Shown below are 32 T cell receptor beta chains from a single sample sequenced in a study of cytomegalovirus exposure and HLA in healthy donors. Generated by immunoSEQ multiplex PCR, the TCRdb table keeps only in-frame clones and is missing some. The sample contains about 240,000 clones, 87% of which appear only once. Sequenced sample: PBMCs. These receptors came from a man between 18 and 29 years old in good health and CMV-seronegative.

This rearrangement joins TRBV19 to TRBJ2-7; TRBD2 matches at 7 bases. V was clipped by 5 bases and J by 0 bases; unmatched bases: 13. The CDR3 length is 17 residues. Germline-derived CDR1 and CDR2 are LNHDA and SQIVND (reference sequence). The CDR3 loop is CASSGTGQAGTSYEQYF. The CDR3 region has the DNA TGTGCCAGTAGTGGCACCGGCCAAGCGGGGACCTCCTACGAGCAGTACTTC.

A remark on this clone: Compared with germline, one end of the junction differs, possibly owing to a read error. J is TRBJ2-7 and V is TRBV15; the D is unclear. Germline CDR1 and CDR2: LNHNV and YYDKDF (reference sequence). The CDR3 covers 16 residues. DNA for the CDR3: TGTGCCACCAGCAGAGATAGTGGTTTGTTCTCCTCCGAGCAGTACTTC. As protein: CATSRDSGLFSSEQYF.

V usage is TRBV27 and J usage is TRBJ2-2; 10 bases are shared with TRBD2. This CDR3 is built from 15 residues. Trimming took 2 bases from V and 6 from J; bases not matched to a gene: 3. Germline V gene lookup returns CDR1 MNHEY and CDR2 SMNVEV (reference sequence). This CDR3 is CASSLSSGRPGELFF. The CDR3 nucleotides read TGTGCCAGCAGTTTAAGTAGCGGGAGGCCCGGGGAGCTGTTTTTT.

J is TRBJ2-3 and V is TRBV7-8, with D tentatively TRBD1 (5 bases). Germline-derived CDR1 and CDR2 are SGHVS and FQNEAQ. CDR3 length: 15 residues. V shed 5 bases and J shed 0 bases, with 12 bases lying between them. CDR3 protein: CASSTSGWSTDTQYF. The CDR3 bases are TGTGCCAGCAGCACCTCAGGGTGGAGCACAGATACGCAGTATTTT.

The chain combines TRBV28 with TRBJ1-4; D is unclear. V lost 7 bases to trimming and J lost 0 bases, with 12 bases between them. Per the germline V gene, CDR1 is MDHEN and CDR2 is SYDVKM. The CDR3 covers 15 residues. CDR3 amino acids: CASKRLPTTNEKLFF. The CDR3 nucleotides are TGTGCCAGCAAGCGCCTCCCAACAACTAATGAAAAACTGTTTTTT.

This chain connects TRBV7-9 to TRBJ1-2; D remains unclear. This CDR3 is 14 amino acids long. V was cut by 5 bases and J by 3 bases, with 13 bases left in between. Germline values: CDR1 SEHNR, CDR2 FQNEAQ (reference sequence). The CDR3 reads CASSGGSDYYGYTF. The CDR3 nucleotides read TGTGCCAGCAGCGGCGGGTCAGACTACTATGGCTACACCTTC.

This chain links TRBV7-2 with TRBJ2-3, with 7 bases fitting TRBD2. The V segment lost 3 bases and the J segment 0 bases; nucleotides outside the gene matches: 9. The CDR3 covers 17 residues. Germline lookup yields CDR1 SGHTA and CDR2 FQGNSA. The CDR3 DNA reads TGTGCCAGCAGCTTGCCTAGCGGTCGTACTAGCACAGATACGCAGTATTTT. Translation gives CASSLPSGRTSTDTQYF.

About this clone itself: Additional DNA sequences in this sample encode the identical CDR3. The V and J genes are TRBV11-2 and TRBJ2-7; perhaps TRBD2 as D (6 bases). CDR1 is SGHAT and CDR2 is FQNNGV in the germline V gene. V lost 1 base to trimming and J lost 3 bases, with 7 bases between them. The CDR3 totals 13 residues. This CDR3 is CASSLAGSYEQYF. CDR3 in DNA: TGTGCCAGCAGCTTAGCCGGGAGCTACGAGCAGTACTTC.

The chain is built from TRBV5-1 and TRBJ1-2, with D possibly being TRBD1 (5 bases). The CDR3 is 13 amino acids. Deletions cut 0 bases from V and 6 bases from J, with 9 bases between. CDR1 SGHRS and CDR2 YFSETQ come from the germline V gene. Here the CDR3 DNA reads TGCGCCAGCAGCTTGGGTCAGGGTCATGGCTACACCTTC. Its protein product is CASSLGQGHGYTF.

The chain links TRBV6-5 to TRBJ1-2; the D is unclear. Trimming left V 4 bases short and J 8 bases short, with 20 bases between. The CDR3 extends over 15 amino acids. CDR1 and CDR2 (germline): MNHEY, SVGAGI. For the CDR3, the DNA is TGTGCCAGCAGTTCCCCCGATGGAGGGCGGGAAGGCTACACCTTC. Encoded protein: CASSSPDGGREGYTF.

The chain links TRBV19 to TRBJ2-1; 8 bases agree with TRBD1. This CDR3 is 13 amino acids long. The ends lost 5 bases at V and 6 bases at J; junction bases unmatched: 3. Germline loops: CDR1 LNHDA, CDR2 SQIVND (reference sequence). The CDR3 DNA follows: TGTGCCAGTAGTGCCGGGACAGGCAATGAGCAGTTCTTC. Protein sequence: CASSAGTGNEQFF.

The chain uses TRBV7-2 and TRBJ1-2; D ambiguous. CDR3 length: 15 residues. Trimming removed 0 bases from V and 4 bases from J, with 12 bases in between. CDR1 is SGHTA and CDR2 is FQGNSA in the germline V gene. The DNA for the CDR3 is TGTGCCAGCAGCTTAGCACTACGGGGAGTCTATGGCTACACCTTC. Encoded protein: CASSLALRGVYGYTF.

This clone was recorded once. The V call is TRBV4-3, the J call TRBJ2-7, with D unclear. CDR1 is LGHNA and CDR2 is YSLEER in the germline V gene. The CDR3 sequence is 15 residues long. Between the trimmed V and J ends, which lost 0 bases and 3 bases, there was a span of 12 bases. CDR3 protein: CASSQDRASLYEQYF. The CDR3 DNA follows: TGCGCCAGCAGCCAAGATCGCGCTAGTCTCTACGAGCAGTACTTC.

The V call is TRBV20-1, the J call TRBJ1-2; D ambiguous. Trimming took off 3 bases at V and 6 bases at J, with 2 bases between the two ends. CDR1 is DFQATT, CDR2 SNEGSKA, per germline (reference sequence). The CDR3 sequence is 9 residues long. The CDR3 sequence is CSASNGYTF. The CDR3 DNA reads as TGCAGTGCTAGCAATGGCTACACCTTC.

The chain is built from TRBV5-1 and TRBJ2-1; TRBD1 matches at 8 bases. The CDR3 covers 13 residues. Per germline, CDR1 SGHRS and CDR2 YFSETQ. J gave up 6 bases and V 5 bases, and 4 bases lay outside the gene matches. The chain's CDR3 is CASRRTGTNEQFF. Written as DNA, the CDR3 is TGCGCCAGCAGGAGGACAGGGACCAATGAGCAGTTCTTC. The full variable domain, its missing parts supplied by reference TRBV5-1 and TRBJ2-1, is KAGVTQTPRYLIKTRGQQVTLSCSPISGHRSVSWYQQTPGQGLQFLFEYFSETQRNKGNFPGRFSGRQFSNSRSEMNVSTLELGDSALYLCASRRTGTNEQFFGPGTRLTVL.

The chain joins TRBV28 to TRBJ1-2, with D unclear. The CDR3 extends over 13 amino acids. The germline V and J ends were trimmed by 8 bases and 13 bases, with 23 bases remaining between them. The germline CDR1 and CDR2 sequences are MDHEN and SYDVKM. For the CDR3, the DNA is TGTGCCAGCCTCTTGAACCGACTCCCGCCGGCCACCTTC. Translation gives CASLLNRLPPATF.

This clone was seen a few times. The chain couples TRBV27 to TRBJ2-7, with 7 bases lining up with TRBD2. Germline V gene sequence: CDR1 MNHEY, CDR2 SMNVEV (reference sequence). V dropped 4 bases and J dropped 1; count of bases not matched to a gene: 7. This CDR3 comprises 15 residues. The CDR3 spells CASSWKPSGSYEQYF. DNA of the CDR3: TGTGCCAGCAGTTGGAAACCTAGCGGTTCCTACGAGCAGTACTTC.

V and J are TRBV6-1 and TRBJ2-3; weak D call: TRBD2 (5 bases). Trimming took off 2 bases at V and 5 bases at J, with 14 bases between the two ends. The CDR3 consists of 15 residues. Germline V gene sequence: CDR1 MNHNS, CDR2 SASEGT. The CDR3 spells CASSEFPLAGDTQYF. The CDR3 nucleotides read TGTGCCAGCAGTGAATTTCCCCTAGCTGGAGATACGCAGTATTTT.

The chain combines TRBV6-1 with TRBJ1-2, with D tentatively TRBD1 (6 bases). The CDR3 sequence is 15 residues long. Looked up from germline, CDR1 is MNHNS and CDR2 is SASEGT. V dropped 7 bases and J dropped 5 bases, with 20 bases sitting between them. CDR3 amino acids: CASTRPRDTYYGYTF. The CDR3 DNA reads TGTGCCAGCACGCGACCTCGGGACACCTATTATGGCTACACCTTC.

V usage is TRBV7-2 and J usage is TRBJ2-5; TRBD1 matches at 8 bases. Trimming at V came to 5 bases and at J to 1 base, leaving 6 bases not matched to a gene. In germline, CDR1 is SGHTA, CDR2 FQGNSA. The CDR3 length is 15 residues. The CDR3 DNA follows: TGTGCCAGCAGCGTAGACAGGGGCCCCCAAGAGACCCAGTACTTC. The encoded protein is CASSVDRGPQETQYF.

This rearrangement joins TRBV28 to TRBJ2-1, with 8 bases matching TRBD2. Germline V gene data show CDR1 as MDHEN and CDR2 as SYDVKM. V dropped 2 bases and J dropped 0; count of bases not matched to a gene: 3. CDR3 length equals 16 residues. The CDR3, as DNA: TGTGCCAGCAGTTTAGTAGCGGGGAGCTCCTACAATGAGCAGTTCTTC. Its translation: CASSLVAGSSYNEQFF.

This chain joins TRBV27 and TRBJ2-3, with 9 positions matching TRBD2. The CDR3 has 14 residues. The V gene's germline CDR1 is MNHEY and CDR2 SMNVEV (reference sequence). The V gene end was trimmed by 4 bases and the J gene end by 4 bases; junction bases not matched to a gene: 3. CDR3 in amino acids: CASSSLAGPDTQYF. The CDR3 DNA is TGTGCCAGCAGTTCACTAGCGGGCCCAGATACGCAGTATTTT.

V is TRBV11-2 and J is TRBJ2-1; 12 nucleotides align to TRBD2. This CDR3 is built from 15 residues. The germline V gene has CDR1 SGHAT and CDR2 FQNNGV. Germline trimming cut 3 bases from V and 5 bases from J; bases unmatched to any gene: 2. CDR3 sequence (DNA): TGTGCCAGCAGCTTGCTAGCGGGGGGGCACAATGAGCAGTTCTTC. Its protein is CASSLLAGGHNEQFF.

The genes are TRBV2 and TRBJ2-5; D might be TRBD2 (5 bases). Trimming pared 5 bases from V and 4 bases from J, leaving 14 bases between. The CDR3 is made up of 14 amino acids. The germline V gene has CDR1 SNHLY and CDR2 FYNNEI. In nucleotides, the CDR3 is TGTGCCAGCAGTCCCCCGGGAACGGGAGAGACCCAGTACTTC. Amino acid sequence: CASSPPGTGETQYF.

The sample holds one count of this clone. This chain links TRBV7-9 with TRBJ2-3; 7 nucleotides align to TRBD2. The CDR3 spans 13 residues. V lost 6 bases to trimming and J lost 4 bases; unmatched junction nucleotides: 4. Germline V lookup: CDR1 SEHNR, CDR2 FQNEAQ (reference sequence). In DNA form, the CDR3 reads TGTGCCAGCAGGCCTAGCGGAGCAGATACGCAGTATTTT. Translating it yields CASRPSGADTQYF.

V usage is TRBV7-8 and J usage is TRBJ2-7; possible D gene TRBD2, 7 bases. The CDR3 covers 14 residues. Germline V gene lookup returns CDR1 SGHVS and CDR2 FQNEAQ. Trimming shortened V by 5 bases and J by 3 bases, and 14 bases separated the two germline ends. In nucleotides, the CDR3 is TGTGCCAGCAGCGAACGGGGGGCGTACTACGAGCAGTACTTC. This sequence encodes CASSERGAYYEQYF.

The CDR3 here is CASSQGRGGGYTF. As DNA, the CDR3 is TGCGCCAGCAGCCAAGGGAGGGGCGGTGGCTACACCTTC. The chain uses TRBV4-3 and TRBJ1-2, with a weak D call TRBD1 (5 bases). Germline CDR1 reads LGHNA; CDR2 reads YSLEER. The CDR3 is made up of 13 amino acids. Trimming shortened V by 1 base and J by 7 bases, and 10 bases separated the two germline ends.

The chain has TRBV6-5 and TRBJ2-2; 7 bases map to TRBD2. This CDR3 is 12 amino acids long. Germline V gene lookup returns CDR1 MNHEY and CDR2 SVGAGI. CDR3 region: CVCGGNTGELFF. DNA for the CDR3: TGTGTGTGCGGGGGGAACACCGGGGAGCTGTTTTTT.

The chain couples TRBV28 to TRBJ2-7; 7 bases agree with TRBD1. V lost 5 bases to trimming and J lost 2 bases; unmatched junction nucleotides: 3. Looked up from germline, CDR1 is MDHEN and CDR2 is SYDVKM. This CDR3 region has 13 residues. As DNA, the CDR3 is TGTGCCAGCAGTACAGGGGCCACCTACGAGCAGTACTTC. It codes for CASSTGATYEQYF.

The gene calls are TRBV6-5 and TRBJ1-6, with TRBD1 matching over 7 bases. This CDR3 is 13 amino acids long. Trimming at V came to 5 bases and at J to 10 bases, leaving 5 bases not matched to a gene. The germline CDR1 and CDR2 sequences are MNHEY and SVGAGI. Here the CDR3 reads CASSDRVISPLHF. CDR3 sequence (DNA): TGTGCCAGCAGTGACAGGGTGATCTCACCCCTCCACTTT.

This rearrangement joins TRBV9 to TRBJ2-7, with D possibly TRBD1 on 6 matching bases. The CDR3 is 14 residues long. The germline gives CDR1 SGDLS, CDR2 YYNGEE. V lost 0 bases and J lost 3, with 10 bases in between. The CDR3 coding sequence is TGTGCCAGCAGCGTAGTTGGACAGAGCTACGAGCAGTACTTC. Translated, it gives CASSVVGQSYEQYF. Variable domain in full (rest from reference TRBV9 and TRBJ2-7): DSGVTQTPKHLITATGQRVTLRCSPRSGDLSVYWYQQSLDQGLQFLIQYYNGEERAKGNILERFSAQQFPDLHSELNLSSLELGDSALYFCASSVVGQSYEQYFGPGTRLTVT.

In its sample, this clone was seen once. The chain carries TRBV29-1 and TRBJ1-1; 7 positions match TRBD1. This CDR3 has 11 residues. J was trimmed by 6 bases and V by 5 bases; bases with no gene match: 3. Germline CDR1 reads SQVTM; CDR2 reads ANQGSEA. The CDR3 loop reads CSVYRGAEAFF. The CDR3 nucleotides are TGCAGCGTTTACAGGGGAGCTGAAGCTTTCTTT.